The entry that follows covers one T cell receptor (beta chain) sequence. As yet, its antigen is unknown. Libraries were prepared by immunoSEQ multiplex PCR; TCRdb keeps only in-frame clonotypes and omits some of them. The table includes approximately 2,700 clones, roughly two thirds detected once. This entry is derived from a study of siplizumab effects on memory and regulatory T cells. General study findings and limits: Roughly 75-95% of proliferating CD4+ or CD8+ clones defied assignment to a naive or memory phenotype. In controls, 25% to 30% of mappable alloreactive CD4+ clones were Treg-derived on average, versus approximately 70% with siplizumab.

Sequenced sample: TEMRA CD8+ T cells sorted from blood. Subset in this sample: unstimulated CD8+ CD45RA+ effector memory T cells. The receptor comes from a human donor in good health.

The CDR3 DNA follows: TGTGCCAGCAGCCAATCTCCGGGTTCCATTCAGTACTTC. The encoded protein is CASSQSPGSIQYF. This chain connects TRBV14 to TRBJ2-4, with no clear D. The CDR3 spans 13 residues. Germline-derived CDR1 and CDR2 are SGHDN and FVKESK. The V gene lost 2 bases and the J gene lost 9 bases, with 11 bases spanning the gap.